This T cell receptor beta chain is from a study of cytomegalovirus exposure and HLA in healthy donors. Trimming at V came to 5 bases and at J to 5 bases, leaving 11 bases not matched to a gene. Germline CDR1 reads SNHLY; CDR2 reads FYNNEI. The CDR3 covers 15 residues. The PCR employed 60 Vbeta primers together with 13 Jbeta primers. TCRdb's table, derived via immunoSEQ multiplex PCR, lists solely in-frame clones and lacks some. The sample has 65,000 to 75,000 clones, approximately 64% seen once; the top ten hold around a sixth. The receptor comes from a man aged 35 to 55 in good health and CMV-seropositive. This chain connects TRBV2 to TRBJ1-2; 7 bases are shared with TRBD1. The specimen sequenced was PBMCs. The CDR3 nucleotides are TGTGCCAGCAGTATACGACAGGGCTCGGCTTATGGCTACACCTTC. This encodes CASSIRQGSAYGYTF.